The 24 T cell receptor beta chains below come from one sample, sequenced in a study of cytomegalovirus exposure and HLA in healthy donors. The PCR was carried out with 60 Vbeta primers and 13 Jbeta primers. Sequenced by immunoSEQ multiplex PCR; TCRdb stores in-frame clones only, minus some. The sample includes 200,000 to 250,000 clones, 80% to 90% seen only once; the top ten take roughly 1%. Sequencing used PBMCs. The receptors originated from a woman between 18 and 30 years old in good health and CMV-seronegative.

The chain recombines TRBV4-1 with TRBJ1-5; the D is unclear. V lost 2 bases and J lost 5, with 7 bases in between. Germline loops: CDR1 MGHRA, CDR2 YSYEKL. CDR3 length: 13 amino acids. The CDR3 nucleotides are TGCGCCAGCAGCCAAAACCGCGATCAGCCCCAGCATTTT. Amino acids: CASSQNRDQPQHF.

The rearrangement uses TRBV19 and TRBJ2-7, with TRBD2 matching 10 bases. Germline assignment: CDR1 LNHDA and CDR2 SQIVND (reference sequence). The CDR3 length is 14 residues. With 6 bases clipped from V and 3 bases from J, the junction kept 5 bases outside the gene matches. CDR3 in DNA: TGTGCCAGTAGCAGCATAGCGGGGGGCTACGAGCAGTACTTC. Amino acids: CASSSIAGGYEQYF.

This sequence joins TRBV5-6 and TRBJ2-7, with 7 positions matching TRBD1. The CDR3 spans 13 residues. The ends lost 4 bases at V and 4 bases at J; junction bases unmatched: 5. Germline loops: CDR1 SGHDT, CDR2 YYEEEE. This CDR3 is CASSPGQKYEQYF. The CDR3 nucleotides read TGTGCCAGCAGCCCGGGACAGAAATACGAGCAGTACTTC.

The genes are TRBV6-5 and TRBJ1-1; D gene ambiguous. Germline V lookup: CDR1 MNHEY, CDR2 SVGAGI. Trimming removed 4 bases at V and 3 bases at J, with 9 bases between. This CDR3 comprises 13 residues. The CDR3 DNA reads as TGTGCCAGCAGTTGGGCATCCGACACTGAAGCTTTCTTT. Translating it yields CASSWASDTEAFF.

The V gene is TRBV18, the J gene TRBJ2-3, with TRBD1 as a possible D gene (5 bases). The CDR3 is made up of 17 amino acids. V gave up 2 bases and J gave up 1 base, with 16 bases separating them. Germline V gene data show CDR1 as KGHSH and CDR2 as LQKENI. The CDR3 loop is CASSPTTYRQGTDTQYF. In DNA form, the CDR3 reads TGTGCCAGCTCACCAACCACGTACAGGCAAGGCACAGATACGCAGTATTTT.

V gene TRBV2 combines with J gene TRBJ1-2, with D perhaps matching TRBD1 (5 bases). V dropped 4 bases and J dropped 5 bases, with 8 bases sitting between them. Germline loops: CDR1 SNHLY, CDR2 FYNNEI. This CDR3 has 12 amino acids. Here the CDR3 reads CASSVTGYGYTF. CDR3 nucleotide sequence: TGTGCCAGCAGTGTTACAGGTTATGGCTACACCTTC. The entire variable domain, with the rest obtained from reference TRBV2 and TRBJ1-2, is as follows: EPEVTQTPSHQVTQMGQEVILRCVPISNHLYFYWYRQILGQKVEFLVSFYNNEISEKSEIFDDQFSVERPDGSNFTLKIRSTKLEDSAMYFCASSVTGYGYTFGSGTRLTVV.

This clone turned up a few times. The rearrangement joins TRBV7-9 to TRBJ2-6; D is unresolved. The CDR3 length is 16 residues. CDR1 SEHNR and CDR2 FQNEAQ come from the germline V gene (reference sequence). The germline V and J ends were trimmed by 6 bases and 1 base, with 13 bases remaining between them. The CDR3: CASRQTGDSGANVLTF. CDR3 DNA: TGTGCCAGCAGGCAAACGGGTGATTCTGGGGCCAACGTCCTGACTTTC.

The chain recombines TRBV14 with TRBJ2-7; possibly TRBD1 for D (6 bases). Germline-derived CDR1 and CDR2 are SGHDN and FVKESK. The CDR3 runs to 19 residues. Trimming took off 4 bases at V and 3 bases at J, with 28 bases between the two ends. The CDR3 DNA reads TGTGCCAGCAGCCGATTGGGAACAGGGTTTTTGTCCGATGGCTACGAGCAGTACTTC. Encoded protein: CASSRLGTGFLSDGYEQYF.

CDR3: CASSRGTSGYNEQFF. The CDR3, as DNA: TGTGCCAGCAGCCGAGGGACTAGCGGATACAATGAGCAGTTCTTC. This chain uses TRBV7-3 with TRBJ2-1, with 11 bases aligning to TRBD2. Germline V gives CDR1 SGHTA, CDR2 FQGTGA. The CDR3 contains 15 residues. V shed 5 bases, J shed 4 bases, and the junction held 4 bases outside the gene matches.

V is TRBV7-6 and J is TRBJ1-6; D might be TRBD1 (6 bases). CDR1 is SGHVS, CDR2 FNYEAQ, per germline. The CDR3 sequence is 13 residues long. V was pared by 4 bases and J by 8 bases, with 9 bases between. The CDR3 nucleotides are TGTGCCAGCAGCTCTACAGGGTATTCACCCCTCCACTTT. Translated: CASSSTGYSPLHF.

The table lists this clone with a count of one. The chain combines TRBV5-1 with TRBJ2-5, with 14 bases identical to TRBD2. The CDR3 covers 17 residues. Per the germline V gene, CDR1 is SGHRS and CDR2 is YFSETQ. V was clipped by 2 bases and J by 4 bases; unmatched bases: 7. The CDR3 DNA reads TGCGCCAGCAGCTTAGGGACTAGCGGGGGACGGAGAGAGACCCAGTACTTC. Protein: CASSLGTSGGRRETQYF.

This sequence joins TRBV10-3 and TRBJ2-1; 9 bases line up with TRBD2. The V gene's germline CDR1 is ENHRY and CDR2 SYGVKD. V shed 6 bases and J 2 bases; nucleotides not matched to a gene: 17. The CDR3 loop spans 19 amino acids. CDR3 nucleotides: TGTGCCATCAGCGCTCAAGGTAGCGGGGGATCGGTGGCCTACAATGAGCAGTTCTTC. Translated, it gives CAISAQGSGGSVAYNEQFF.

This chain links TRBV5-6 with TRBJ2-1; TRBD2 matches 7 bases. There are 16 residues in the CDR3. V trimming: 1 base; J trimming: 4 bases; junction bases outside the gene matches: 8. Germline loops: CDR1 SGHDT, CDR2 YYEEEE. CDR3 coding DNA: TGTGCCAGCAGCTTGCTAGCGCTAGCGGATTACAATGAGCAGTTCTTC. Protein sequence: CASSLLALADYNEQFF.

V and J are TRBV4-1 and TRBJ1-2; TRBD1 aligns across 7 bases. CDR1 is MGHRA, CDR2 YSYEKL, per germline. J gave up 0 bases and V 1 base, and 5 bases lay outside the gene matches. The CDR3 loop spans 16 amino acids. The CDR3 spells CASSQGQGVANYGYTF. The CDR3, as DNA: TGCGCCAGCAGCCAAGGACAGGGCGTCGCTAACTATGGCTACACCTTC.

The rearrangement joins TRBV18 to TRBJ2-1, with 13 bases identical to TRBD2. The CDR3 consists of 17 residues. After removal of 2 bases from V and 4 bases from J, the junction contained 5 bases not matched to a gene. CDR1 and CDR2 from the germline V gene are KGHSH and LQKENI. In nucleotides, the CDR3 is TGTGCCAGCTCACCAAAGGGGACTAGCGGGAATTACAATGAGCAGTTCTTC. It translates to CASSPKGTSGNYNEQFF.

This sequence joins TRBV2 and TRBJ1-4, with D unclear. The CDR3 runs to 12 residues. V was clipped by 6 bases and J by 6 bases, with 8 bases between them. CDR1 and CDR2 from the germline V gene are SNHLY and FYNNEI. CDR3 sequence reads: CASSDEDEKLFF. DNA of the CDR3: TGTGCCAGCAGCGACGAGGATGAAAAACTGTTTTTT.

The rearrangement joins TRBV19 to TRBJ1-5; TRBD1 might be the D (6 bases). The CDR3 consists of 14 residues. Germline loops: CDR1 LNHDA, CDR2 SQIVND (reference sequence). V lost 4 bases and J lost 2, with 9 bases in between. CDR3 DNA: TGTGCCAGTAGTAAGGGGGTCGGCAATCAGCCCCAGCATTTT. Translated, it gives CASSKGVGNQPQHF.

The chain joins TRBV5-1 to TRBJ2-2; TRBD1 matches 8 bases. The CDR3 consists of 15 residues. Looked up from germline, CDR1 is SGHRS and CDR2 is YFSETQ. Trimming at V came to 4 bases and at J to 5 bases, leaving 7 bases not matched to a gene. CDR3 nucleotide sequence: TGCGCCAGCAGCCTGACAGGGGAAGGGACCGGGGAGCTGTTTTTT. Protein product: CASSLTGEGTGELFF.

V and J are TRBV4-3 and TRBJ2-1; TRBD2 aligns across 11 bases. The ends lost 4 bases at V and 4 bases at J; junction bases unmatched: 6. This CDR3 region has 16 residues. Germline V gene data show CDR1 as LGHNA and CDR2 as YSLEER. This chain's CDR3 is CASSLLAGDFYNEQFF. CDR3 sequence (DNA): TGCGCCAGCAGCCTACTAGCGGGGGACTTTTACAATGAGCAGTTCTTC.

This clone was picked up a small number of times. This sequence joins TRBV6-4 and TRBJ2-5, with TRBD2 identical over 14 bases. This CDR3 comprises 17 residues. Germline V CDR1 and CDR2: MRHNA, SNTAGT. The V segment lost 6 bases and the J segment 1 base; nucleotides outside the gene matches: 7. The DNA for the CDR3 is TGTGCCAGCAGGGGGACTAGCGGGAGTGGGGGCCAAGAGACCCAGTACTTC. Its translation is CASRGTSGSGGQETQYF.

The chain uses TRBV14 and TRBJ2-1, with TRBD2 identical over 8 bases. This CDR3 has 16 amino acids. With V trimmed by 5 bases and J by 5 bases, 11 bases remained unmatched. Germline lookup yields CDR1 SGHDN and CDR2 FVKESK. The CDR3 here is CASSFDERGYNNEQFF. The CDR3 DNA is TGTGCCAGCAGCTTCGACGAGCGGGGGTATAACAATGAGCAGTTCTTC.

The chain combines TRBV4-1 with TRBJ2-7; 8 bases fit TRBD1. CDR3 length: 19 amino acids. Germline lookup yields CDR1 MGHRA and CDR2 YSYEKL. J lost 2 bases, V lost 4 bases, and 19 bases had no gene match. The CDR3 spells CASSPSPGQERRKAYEQYF. The CDR3 nucleotides are TGCGCCAGCAGCCCGTCTCCGGGACAGGAGAGACGTAAGGCCTACGAGCAGTACTTC.

The chain uses TRBV5-1 and TRBJ2-7; 7 bases line up with TRBD2. CDR3 length: 13 amino acids. V dropped 7 bases and J dropped 5; count of bases not matched to a gene: 9. The V gene's germline CDR1 is SGHRS and CDR2 YFSETQ. CDR3 sequence reads: CASSRGVRDEQYF. DNA of the CDR3: TGCGCCAGCTCCCGGGGGGTTCGGGACGAGCAGTACTTC.

This chain links TRBV19 with TRBJ1-2; D not resolved. The germline V gene encodes CDR1 LNHDA and CDR2 SQIVND (reference sequence). The germline V and J ends were trimmed by 4 bases and 4 bases, with 13 bases remaining between them. CDR3 length equals 14 residues. CDR3 loop: CASSNPGTVYGYTF. CDR3 DNA: TGTGCCAGTAGTAACCCGGGAACAGTCTATGGCTACACCTTC.